This T cell receptor beta chain was obtained from a study of cytomegalovirus exposure and HLA in healthy donors. Notes on the study in general: The study listed about 150 cytomegalovirus-associated TCR beta chains. A link between a missense DCLRE1C variant and TCR beta V- and J-gene trimming emerged from a later analysis.

V shed 9 bases and J 0 bases; nucleotides not matched to a gene: 3. Germline loops: CDR1 SNHLY, CDR2 FYNNEI. The CDR3 loop spans 13 amino acids. Likely unrecorded immune exposures existed in these nominally healthy donors. With 60 Vbeta and 13 Jbeta primers, the PCR was carried out. Here immunoSEQ multiplex PCR was the method, and the copy in TCRdb shows in-frame clones only, minus some. There are fewer than 200,000 clones in the sample; about 76% occur only once, and about 2% lies in the top ten. This clone is a singleton in its sample. Its antigen is not identified. V and J are TRBV2 and TRBJ1-1, with TRBD1 matching over 8 bases. The specimen was PBMCs. The receptor comes from a female donor in good health and CMV-seronegative. CDR3 residues: CASGTGLNTEAFF. The CDR3 DNA follows: TGTGCCAGTGGGACAGGACTGAACACTGAAGCTTTCTTT.